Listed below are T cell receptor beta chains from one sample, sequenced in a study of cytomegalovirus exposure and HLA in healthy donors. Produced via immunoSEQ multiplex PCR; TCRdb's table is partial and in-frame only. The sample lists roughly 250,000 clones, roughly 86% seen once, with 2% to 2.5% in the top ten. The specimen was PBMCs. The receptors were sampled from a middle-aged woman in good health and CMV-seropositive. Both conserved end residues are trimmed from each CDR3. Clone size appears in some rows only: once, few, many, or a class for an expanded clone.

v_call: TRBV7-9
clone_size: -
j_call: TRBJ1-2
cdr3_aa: ASSYRTDSNYGYT

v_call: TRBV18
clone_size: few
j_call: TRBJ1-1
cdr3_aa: ASSPPSGEAF

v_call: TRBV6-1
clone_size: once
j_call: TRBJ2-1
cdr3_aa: ASSALWAQNEQF

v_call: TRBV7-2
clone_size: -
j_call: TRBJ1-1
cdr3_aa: ASSLEGVMNTEAF

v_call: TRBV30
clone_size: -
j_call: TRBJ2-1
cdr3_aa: AWSVLTSGYNEQF

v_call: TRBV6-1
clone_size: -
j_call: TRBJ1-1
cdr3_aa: ASLGRWVNTEAF

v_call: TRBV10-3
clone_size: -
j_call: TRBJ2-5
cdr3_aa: AISEEGEVWETQY

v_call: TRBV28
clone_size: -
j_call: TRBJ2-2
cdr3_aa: ASSPGRTGYDTGELF

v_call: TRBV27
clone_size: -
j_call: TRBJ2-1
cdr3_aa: ASSLRVSNNEQF

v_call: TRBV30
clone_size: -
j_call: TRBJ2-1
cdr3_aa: AWMTERALYNEQF

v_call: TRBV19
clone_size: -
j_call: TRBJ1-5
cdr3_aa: ASRVDSANQPQH

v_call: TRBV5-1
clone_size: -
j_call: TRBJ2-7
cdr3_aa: ASSFSSGRAPAYEQY

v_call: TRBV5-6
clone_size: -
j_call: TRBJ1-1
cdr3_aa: ASSLGFYRQNTEAF

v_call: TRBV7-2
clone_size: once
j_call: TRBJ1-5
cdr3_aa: ASSPRRDQPQH

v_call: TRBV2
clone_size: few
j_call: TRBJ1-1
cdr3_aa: ASADWTEAF

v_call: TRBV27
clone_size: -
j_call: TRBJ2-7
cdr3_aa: ASSLVSGRAGYEQY

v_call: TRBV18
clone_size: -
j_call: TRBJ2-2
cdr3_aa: ASSVGRETGELF

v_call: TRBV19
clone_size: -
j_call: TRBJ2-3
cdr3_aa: ASSRGGADTQY

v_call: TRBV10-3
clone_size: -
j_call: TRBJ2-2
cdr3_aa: AISADTGELF

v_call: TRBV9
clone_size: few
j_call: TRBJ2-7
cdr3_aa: ASSPGEGPSYEQY